The 29 T cell receptor beta chains in this list originate from one sample, sequenced in a study of T-cell reconstitution after alpha-beta-depleted transplantation in children. Unique molecular identifiers were incorporated during preparation of the TCRbeta library. In TCRdb, the PCR reads were re-called with MiXCR into one record per CDR3 protein. The repertoire has approximately 350,000 distinct CDR3 sequences, around 16% of them found once; the top ten carry approximately 38%. The input for sequencing was PBMCs, mostly from graft donor cells, taken 360 days after TCRalphabeta/CD19-depleted stem cell transplant. These receptor sequences come from a male patient aged 2-10 years who had a stem cell transplant for acute lymphoblastic leukemia, so the T cells may come from the graft donor.

The chain is built from TRBV7-3 and TRBJ2-7; D is ambiguous. Per germline, CDR1 SGHTA and CDR2 FQGTGA. The CDR3 covers 15 residues. Trimming shortened V by 4 bases and J by 2 bases, and 15 bases separated the two germline ends. The CDR3 region is CASSWAVGLAYEQYF. The CDR3 region has the DNA TGTGCCAGCAGCTGGGCGGTCGGGCTAGCCTACGAGCAGTACTTC.

This clonotype was observed a few times. V is TRBV28 and J is TRBJ2-5; 7 bases map to TRBD1. CDR3 size: 15 residues. The germline V gene has CDR1 MDHEN and CDR2 SYDVKM. Trimming removed 5 bases from V and 5 bases from J; junction bases left unmatched: 11. In DNA form, the CDR3 reads TGTGCCAGCAGTGACACGACAGGGATGGGGGAGACCCAGTACTTC. This codes for CASSDTTGMGETQYF.

Only a few counts were recorded for this clonotype. The chain uses TRBV5-1 and TRBJ2-7; D uncertain. The germline V and J ends were trimmed by 0 bases and 2 bases, with 9 bases remaining between them. Germline CDR1 and CDR2: SGHRS and YFSETQ. CDR3 length equals 14 residues. As DNA, the CDR3 is TGCGCCAGCAGCTTGGTGGACGCTACCTACGAGCAGTACTTC. This translates into CASSLVDATYEQYF.

The rearrangement uses TRBV9 and TRBJ2-5, with unresolved D. There are 17 residues in the CDR3. Deletions cut 0 bases from V and 5 bases from J, with 20 bases between. Germline values: CDR1 SGDLS, CDR2 YYNGEE. The CDR3 protein is CASSVGPLFYPEETQYF. CDR3 nucleotide sequence: TGTGCCAGCAGCGTAGGGCCCTTATTTTACCCCGAGGAGACCCAGTACTTC. The complete variable domain, with remaining parts taken from reference TRBV9 and TRBJ2-5, reads DSGVTQTPKHLITATGQRVTLRCSPRSGDLSVYWYQQSLDQGLQFLIQYYNGEERAKGNILERFSAQQFPDLHSELNLSSLELGDSALYFCASSVGPLFYPEETQYFGPGTRLLVL.

The chain is built from TRBV18 and TRBJ1-1; unclear D gene. This CDR3 comprises 17 residues. Germline CDR1 reads KGHSH; CDR2 reads LQKENI. V was pared by 2 bases and J by 3 bases, with 19 bases between. Here the CDR3 DNA reads TGTGCCAGCTCACCAACTTTCGGCGGGGTCCCCCACACTGAAGCTTTCTTT. The encoded protein is CASSPTFGGVPHTEAFF.

The chain employs TRBV29-1 and TRBJ1-2, with TRBD1 matching 7 bases. The CDR3 covers 13 residues. The trim removed 7 bases at V and 2 bases at J, leaving 7 bases unmatched. Germline V lookup: CDR1 SQVTM, CDR2 ANQGSEA. CDR3 in amino acids: CSAAEGANYGYTF. The DNA for the CDR3 is TGCAGCGCCGCAGAGGGGGCGAACTATGGCTACACCTTC.

This clonotype occurred a few times. The rearrangement uses TRBV28 and TRBJ2-1, with D tentatively TRBD2 (6 bases). Per germline, CDR1 MDHEN and CDR2 SYDVKM. The CDR3 is 13 amino acids. V was cut by 3 bases and J by 6 bases, with 9 bases left in between. The CDR3 nucleotides read TGTGCCAGCAGTTTCTGGGGGGTCAATGAGCAGTTCTTC. It encodes CASSFWGVNEQFF. The whole variable domain, remainder taken from reference TRBV28 and TRBJ2-1, is DVKVTQSSRYLVKRTGEKVFLECVQDMDHENMFWYRQDPGLGLRLIYFSYDVKMKEKGDIPEGYSVSREKKERFSLILESASTNQTSMYLCASSFWGVNEQFFGPGTRLTVL.

This clonotype was seen ten or more times. This rearrangement joins TRBV28 to TRBJ2-1; TRBD2 agrees at 8 bases. V lost 1 base to trimming and J lost 9 bases; unmatched junction nucleotides: 14. The CDR3 sequence is 17 residues long. CDR1 and CDR2 (germline): MDHEN, SYDVKM. The CDR3 DNA reads TGTGCCAGCAGTTTATTTATGGGGACTAGAATCACCGGTGAGCAGTTCTTC. Translation gives CASSLFMGTRITGEQFF.

The CDR3 sequence is CASSLPPPGLPSYEQYF. Written as DNA, the CDR3 is TGTGCCAGCAGCTTACCTCCACCGGGACTCCCCTCCTACGAGCAGTACTTC. V gene TRBV7-8 combines with J gene TRBJ2-7; tentatively, D is TRBD2 (6 bases). CDR1 is SGHVS, CDR2 FQNEAQ, per germline. Trimming removed 2 bases from V and 0 bases from J, with 17 bases in between. This CDR3 spans 17 amino acids.

This clonotype was recorded a few times. This chain joins TRBV15 and TRBJ2-1, with D tentatively TRBD2 (5 bases). Germline CDR1 is LNHNV and CDR2 is YYDKDF (reference sequence). The CDR3 runs 15 residues. V was clipped by 3 bases and J by 4 bases, with 13 bases between them. The CDR3 DNA is TGTGCCACCAGCAGGGGTTCCAGGACTTACAATGAGCAGTTCTTC. Protein: CATSRGSRTYNEQFF.

The chain carries TRBV7-6 and TRBJ1-1; possible D gene TRBD1, 6 bases. V was clipped by 5 bases and J by 6 bases, with 16 bases between them. The CDR3 has 14 amino acids. The V gene's germline CDR1 is SGHVS and CDR2 FNYEAQ. CDR3 coding DNA: TGTGCCAGCAGCCGCGACCGAGGGGGGCCTGAAGCTTTCTTT. Amino acid sequence: CASSRDRGGPEAFF.

This clonotype was observed a handful of times. The chain employs TRBV12-3 or TRBV12-4 and TRBJ2-1; D is uncertain. Between the trimmed V and J ends, which lost 3 bases and 1 base, there was a span of 7 bases. The CDR3 is 14 amino acids. CDR3 in amino acids: CASSFWVSYNEQFF. Written as DNA, the CDR3 is TGTGCCAGCAGTTTCTGGGTATCCTACAATGAGCAGTTCTTC.

J is TRBJ2-1 and V is TRBV4-3; 11 nucleotides line up with TRBD2. V lost 0 bases and J lost 4; bases outside the gene matches: 5. Looked up from germline, CDR1 is LGHNA and CDR2 is YSLEER. This CDR3 contains 17 residues. The CDR3 region is CASSQDVAGGGYNEQFF. Written as DNA, the CDR3 is TGCGCCAGCAGCCAAGACGTAGCGGGAGGGGGTTACAATGAGCAGTTCTTC.

The chain recombines TRBV3-1 with TRBJ2-7; 9 nucleotides agree with TRBD1. J was trimmed by 1 base and V by 4 bases; bases with no gene match: 8. The germline CDR1 and CDR2 sequences are LGHDT and YNNKEL (reference sequence). The CDR3 spans 16 residues. The CDR3 loop is CASSPSGDRASYEQYF. DNA for the CDR3: TGTGCCAGCAGCCCCTCCGGGGACAGGGCATCCTACGAGCAGTACTTC.

V and J are TRBV28 and TRBJ2-3; 11 nucleotides agree with TRBD2. Germline V gene data show CDR1 as MDHEN and CDR2 as SYDVKM. The CDR3 runs to 16 residues. The trim removed 2 bases at V and 8 bases at J, leaving 9 bases unmatched. In DNA form, the CDR3 reads TGTGCCAGCAGTTTAAGGGGTCTAGCGGGAGGAGGTACGCAGTATTTT. Translated, it gives CASSLRGLAGGGTQYF. Supplemented by reference TRBV28 and TRBJ2-3, the full variable domain reads DVKVTQSSRYLVKRTGEKVFLECVQDMDHENMFWYRQDPGLGLRLIYFSYDVKMKEKGDIPEGYSVSREKKERFSLILESASTNQTSMYLCASSLRGLAGGGTQYFGPGTRLTVL.

There are a few counts of this clonotype. The chain joins TRBV12-5 to TRBJ2-1; 12 nucleotides align to TRBD1. The CDR3 extends over 16 amino acids. Germline lookup yields CDR1 LGHNT and CDR2 FRNRAP. V lost 6 bases and J lost 7; bases outside the gene matches: 10. The CDR3 DNA is TGTGCTAGTGGGGTGAGGGGACAGGGGGCGCGGAATGAGCAGTTCTTC. Translated, it gives CASGVRGQGARNEQFF.

The chain couples TRBV7-3 to TRBJ2-2, with 7 bases matching TRBD1. The J segment lost 5 bases and the V segment lost 2 bases, leaving 5 bases of the junction unmatched. Germline V gene sequence: CDR1 SGHTA, CDR2 FQGTGA. The CDR3 runs to 15 residues. CDR3 region: CASSLYGRGTGELFF. CDR3 coding DNA: TGTGCCAGCAGCTTATATGGCAGGGGGACCGGGGAGCTGTTTTTT.

J is TRBJ2-2 and V is TRBV24-1, with 7 bases fitting TRBD1. There are 13 residues in the CDR3. J gave up 6 bases and V 4 bases, and 1 base lay outside the gene matches. Germline lookup yields CDR1 KGHDR and CDR2 SFDVKD. The CDR3 DNA reads as TGTGCCACCAGTGACCAGGGGGCCGGGGAGCTGTTTTTT. This gives the protein CATSDQGAGELFF.

This clonotype was picked up a small number of times. The rearrangement uses TRBV12-3 or TRBV12-4 and TRBJ2-1, with D uncertain. The CDR3 covers 12 residues. V lost 2 bases and J 9 bases, leaving 8 bases between the germline ends. CDR3 residues: CASSLRQIEQFF. In nucleotides, the CDR3 is TGTGCCAGCAGTTTACGTCAGATTGAGCAGTTCTTC.

The rearrangement uses TRBV4-1 and TRBJ2-7; D may correspond to TRBD1 or TRBD2 (5 bases each). CDR1 and CDR2 from the germline V gene are MGHRA and YSYEKL. The CDR3 contains 15 residues. V was trimmed by 1 base and J by 1 base, leaving 11 bases between them. CDR3 nucleotides: TGCGCCAGCAGCCAAGTGGGGTGGGGGTCCTACGAGCAGTACTTC. Its protein product is CASSQVGWGSYEQYF.

This clonotype was seen repeatedly, ten times or more. The rearrangement joins TRBV10-3 to TRBJ2-2; D not resolved. The germline gives CDR1 ENHRY, CDR2 SYGVKD. Trimming cost V 4 bases and J 3 bases, with 9 bases left between them. This CDR3 contains 14 residues. The chain's CDR3 is CAISGGVDTGELFF. The CDR3 DNA reads TGTGCCATCAGTGGTGGGGTCGACACCGGGGAGCTGTTTTTT.

This clonotype was seen only a few times. The CDR3: CASSTYSRTVANYGYTF. DNA for the CDR3: TGTGCCAGCAGTACCTACTCCCGGACAGTAGCTAACTATGGCTACACCTTC. This chain connects TRBV12-3 or TRBV12-4 to TRBJ1-2, with D tentatively TRBD1 (6 bases). The CDR3 totals 17 residues. Trimming removed 5 bases from V and 0 bases from J, with 19 bases in between.

This clonotype was picked up a small number of times. The chain uses TRBV7-8 and TRBJ2-1; TRBD1 might be the D (6 bases). The CDR3 spans 13 residues. With 5 bases removed from V and 8 bases from J, the gap between germline ends came to 13 bases. Per the germline V gene, CDR1 is SGHVS and CDR2 is FQNEAQ. Here the CDR3 reads CASSSLKGDEQFF. The DNA of the CDR3 is TGTGCCAGCAGCAGTCTGAAGGGGGATGAGCAGTTCTTC. Combining the CDR3 with reference TRBV7-8 and TRBJ2-1 gives the whole variable domain GAGVSQSPRYKVAKRGQDVALRCDPISGHVSLFWYQQALGQGPEFLTYFQNEAQLDKSGLPSDRFFAERPEGSVSTLKIQRTQQEDSAVYLCASSSLKGDEQFFGPGTRLTVL.

This clonotype was seen a few times. This chain uses TRBV3-1 with TRBJ2-7; the D gene is possibly TRBD2 (5 bases). Trimming removed 5 bases at V and 0 bases at J, with 11 bases between. The CDR3 covers 14 residues. Germline V gives CDR1 LGHDT, CDR2 YNNKEL (reference sequence). Here the CDR3 reads CASSRRRDSYEQYF. CDR3 nucleotide sequence: TGTGCCAGCAGCAGGCGCCGGGACTCCTACGAGCAGTACTTC.

This clonotype was picked up a small number of times. This sequence joins TRBV9 and TRBJ2-1; 11 bases are a match to TRBD2. J gave up 5 bases and V 4 bases, and 5 bases lay outside the gene matches. The CDR3 is 15 residues long. The V gene's germline CDR1 is SGDLS and CDR2 YYNGEE. CDR3 amino acids: CASSPGLAVDNEQFF. CDR3 bases: TGTGCCAGCAGCCCGGGACTAGCGGTCGACAATGAGCAGTTCTTC.

This clonotype was detected only a few times. The CDR3 DNA reads TGTGCCAGCAGTTACCCCCCGGGACTAGCGGGAGACGAGCAGTACTTC. Amino acids: CASSYPPGLAGDEQYF. V usage is TRBV28 and J usage is TRBJ2-7, with 14 bases fitting TRBD2. After removal of 4 bases from V and 5 bases from J, the junction contained 7 bases not matched to a gene. Germline V CDR1 and CDR2: MDHEN, SYDVKM. This CDR3 region has 16 residues.

The J gene is TRBJ1-1, the V gene TRBV18; D not resolved. V lost 1 base to trimming and J lost 1 base, with 7 bases between them. Germline CDR1 KGHSH, CDR2 LQKENI. The CDR3 extends over 14 amino acids. The CDR3 region is CASSPHGPNTEAFF. The CDR3 region has the DNA TGTGCCAGCTCACCACACGGACCGAACACTGAAGCTTTCTTT. The complete variable domain, with remaining parts taken from reference TRBV18 and TRBJ1-1, reads NAGVMQNPRHLVRRRGQEARLRCSPMKGHSHVYWYRQLPEEGLKFMVYLQKENIIDESGMPKERFSAEFPKEGPSILRIQQVVRGDSAAYFCASSPHGPNTEAFFGQGTRLTVV.

The table lists this clonotype with many counts. The V gene is TRBV28, the J gene TRBJ1-1; possibly TRBD1 for D (5 bases). The germline V and J ends were trimmed by 2 bases and 9 bases, with 13 bases remaining between them. Germline CDR1 is MDHEN and CDR2 is SYDVKM. The CDR3 length is 13 residues. The CDR3 is CASSLGADGKAFF. CDR3 nucleotides: TGTGCCAGCAGTTTAGGGGCGGATGGGAAAGCTTTCTTT.

This clonotype turned up a few times. The chain has TRBV7-2 and TRBJ2-3; TRBD2 agrees at 11 bases. CDR3 length: 15 amino acids. CDR1 is SGHTA, CDR2 FQGNSA, per germline. With V trimmed by 4 bases and J by 6 bases, 6 bases remained unmatched. Here the CDR3 reads CASSSLAGGPDTQYF. In DNA, the CDR3 is TGTGCCAGCAGCTCATTAGCGGGAGGGCCCGATACGCAGTATTTT.